This T cell receptor (beta chain) was sequenced during a study of spatial heterogeneity in lung cancer. This sample's time point: blood at routine non-recurrence follow-up after resection. Each CDR3 protein gets one entry after TCRdb re-called the 5' RACE reads with MiXCR. The sample yields about 94,000 distinct CDR3 sequences, less than 20% seen once. With V trimmed by 1 base and J by 6 bases, 7 bases remained unmatched. CDR3 length: 15 amino acids. Germline CDR1 and CDR2: GTSNPN and SVGIG (reference sequence). V usage is TRBV30 and J usage is TRBJ1-5; TRBD1 aligns across 9 bases. The TCR was taken from a male donor with early-stage non-small cell lung cancer. Here the sequenced sample was PBMCs, taken at follow-up. The CDR3, as DNA: TGTGCCTGGAGTGAGGGACAGGGAGAGACTCAGCCCCAGCATTTT. Its protein product is CAWSEGQGETQPQHF. The full variable domain, its missing parts supplied by reference TRBV30 and TRBJ1-5, is SQTIHQWPATLVQPVGSPLSLECTVEGTSNPNLYWYRQAAGRGLQLLFYSVGIGQISSEVPQNLSASRPQDRQFILSSKKLLLSDSGFYLCAWSEGQGETQPQHFGDGTRLSIL.